Listed here is a single T cell receptor (beta chain). Sequencing was performed with immunoSEQ multiplex PCR; in TCRdb, only in-frame clones are kept and a portion is missing. The data show under 95,000 clones, about 88% seen once. This sample was taken from a study of blood T cell repertoires in COVID-19. Germline V gene data show CDR1 as WNHNN and CDR2 as SYGVQD (reference sequence). V dropped 2 bases and J dropped 6 bases, with 13 bases sitting between them. The CDR3 extends over 15 amino acids. This TCR derives from a human donor in a cohort sampled during active COVID-19. Sequenced input: peripheral blood. The V gene is TRBV10-1, the J gene TRBJ2-2, with D uncertain. CDR3 nucleotide sequence: TGCGCCAGCAGTGAGATTTCCGCGAATTCCGGGGAGCTGTTTTTT. Residues: CASSEISANSGELFF.